This T cell receptor (beta chain) was profiled in a study of T cell responses to AZD1222 COVID-19 vaccine. Turning to the study itself: The analysis combined second doses at about 4 or about 12 weeks.

Whole-study results and caveats: Most donors were white British, females outnumbered males, and clonal diversity was possibly underestimated. Variant regions that are unmutated are reportedly the target of nearly half of spike-specific TCRs.

Profiling relied on immunoSEQ multiplex PCR, and the TCRdb table lists in-frame clones only, not all of them. Of 150,000 to 200,000 clones in the sample, 85% to 90% were seen once. With respect to this clone: Its antigen remains unknown.

Germline-derived CDR1 and CDR2 are SGHDN and FVKESK. This CDR3 has 15 residues. The J segment lost 5 bases and the V segment lost 3 bases, leaving 5 bases of the junction unmatched. The source of this sequence is an adult in good health. The chain joins TRBV14 to TRBJ2-2, with 8 nucleotides matching TRBD2. Sample: peripheral blood, taken on day 0 of AZD1222 vaccination. This CDR3 reads CASSHPGGGTGELFF. Written as DNA, the CDR3 is TGTGCCAGCAGCCATCCCGGGGGGGGAACCGGGGAGCTGTTTTTT.